Following are 21 T cell receptor beta chains from one sample sequenced in a study of early T cells in non-severe SARS-CoV-2 infection. TCRdb re-derived calls from the 5' RACE reads in MiXCR, one entry per CDR3 protein. Among under 70,000 distinct CDR3 sequences listed, roughly 13% were seen once. The specimen sequenced was whole blood. All receptors come from an adult who was a healthcare worker with PCR-confirmed SARS-CoV-2 infection or an uninfected control (not recorded which).

The chain uses TRBV7-6 and TRBJ2-5; weak D call: TRBD2 (7 bases). With 1 base removed from V and 0 bases from J, the gap between germline ends came to 12 bases. Germline CDR1 reads SGHVS; CDR2 reads FNYEAQ. The CDR3 loop spans 16 amino acids. The chain's CDR3 is CASSLGVGGHQETQYF. The CDR3 DNA reads TGTGCCAGCAGCTTAGGAGTCGGGGGGCACCAAGAGACCCAGTACTTC.

Concerning this clonotype: The germline gene is not matched at one end of the junction; a read error may be the cause. The chain couples TRBV7-3 to TRBJ2-5; 12 positions agree with TRBD2. This CDR3 region has 13 residues. The germline gives CDR1 SGHTA, CDR2 FQGTGA. CDR3 amino acids: CASSFGTSGRQDF. The CDR3 DNA follows: TGTGCCAGCAGCTTCGGAACTAGCGGGAGGCAGGACTTC.

As concerns this clonotype: A much larger clone lies a single base off, so this may be a read error. CDR3 sequence: CASSLGQVPQETQYF. In DNA, the CDR3 is TGTGCCAGCAGCTTGGGACAGGTCCCTCAAGAGACCCAGTACTTC. The chain links TRBV7-9 to TRBJ2-5; 8 bases align to TRBD1. V trimming: 3 bases; J trimming: 2 bases; junction bases outside the gene matches: 5. The CDR3 contains 15 residues. Germline V gene sequence: CDR1 SEHNR, CDR2 FQNEAQ (reference sequence).

J is TRBJ1-5 and V is TRBV6-1, with TRBD1 matching 9 bases. CDR1 is MNHNS and CDR2 is SASEGT in the germline V gene. CDR3 length equals 13 residues. V lost 8 bases, J lost 4 bases, and 3 bases stayed unmatched. In DNA form, the CDR3 reads TGTGCCAGCCTGGGGACAGGGAATCAGCCCCAGCATTTT. It encodes CASLGTGNQPQHF.

In this sample, this clonotype turned up a few times. The chain links TRBV29-1 to TRBJ1-1, with 10 bases aligning to TRBD1. V shed 7 bases and J 10 bases; nucleotides not matched to a gene: 6. Germline values: CDR1 SQVTM, CDR2 ANQGSEA. This CDR3 is 11 amino acids long. DNA of the CDR3: TGCAGCGCTGGACAGGGGGGTGTAGCTTTCTTT. Encoded protein: CSAGQGGVAFF.

This clonotype has at least ten counts. The J gene is TRBJ2-2, the V gene TRBV9; D not certain. The CDR3 extends over 13 amino acids. V was cut by 1 base and J by 1 base, with 2 bases left in between. Germline CDR1 reads SGDLS; CDR2 reads YYNGEE. The CDR3 spells CASSVQNTGELFF. The CDR3 DNA reads TGTGCCAGCAGCGTACAGAACACCGGGGAGCTGTTTTTT.

This clonotype was counted only a few times. The chain joins TRBV29-1 to TRBJ2-6; D not resolved. The germline gives CDR1 SQVTM, CDR2 ANQGSEA. The CDR3 has 17 residues. Trimming removed 7 bases from V and 0 bases from J, with 19 bases in between. CDR3 region: CSAAGLELGSGANVLTF. CDR3 bases: TGCAGCGCGGCCGGGTTGGAATTAGGCTCTGGGGCCAACGTCCTGACTTTC.

Ten or more counts support this clonotype. The chain carries TRBV5-1 and TRBJ2-7; D is unresolved. This CDR3 region has 14 residues. Trimming cost V 4 bases and J 0 bases, with 11 bases left between them. CDR1 is SGHRS and CDR2 is YFSETQ in the germline V gene. The CDR3 is CASSQIRSSYEQYF. CDR3 DNA: TGCGCCAGCAGCCAGATACGTAGCTCCTACGAGCAGTACTTC.

The chain uses TRBV5-1 and TRBJ1-1, with D unclear. The germline V gene encodes CDR1 SGHRS and CDR2 YFSETQ. This CDR3 contains 14 residues. The V and J ends lost 1 base and 6 bases respectively, with 13 bases between them. CDR3 sequence: CASSLSRASAEAFF. In DNA, the CDR3 is TGCGCCAGCAGCTTGTCTCGGGCCAGCGCTGAAGCTTTCTTT. The full variable domain, completed using reference TRBV5-1 and TRBJ1-1, is KAGVTQTPRYLIKTRGQQVTLSCSPISGHRSVSWYQQTPGQGLQFLFEYFSETQRNKGNFPGRFSGRQFSNSRSEMNVSTLELGDSALYLCASSLSRASAEAFFGQGTRLTVV.

This clonotype was seen more than once but under ten times. The gene calls are TRBV14 and TRBJ2-7; D is unresolved. Germline assignment: CDR1 SGHDN and CDR2 FVKESK. The CDR3 spans 18 residues. Trimming shortened V by 0 bases and J by 0 bases, and 18 bases separated the two germline ends. The CDR3 nucleotides read TGTGCCAGCAGCCAAGATCACTTAGGCAGGTACCCCTCCTACGAGCAGTACTTC. It yields the protein CASSQDHLGRYPSYEQYF.

This clonotype was seen ten or more times. The chain carries TRBV4-3 and TRBJ1-2; 7 bases match TRBD1. With V trimmed by 0 bases and J by 4 bases, 11 bases remained unmatched. CDR1 is LGHNA, CDR2 YSLEER, per germline. The CDR3 loop spans 17 amino acids. CDR3 region: CASSQDLVQGVVYGYTF. DNA of the CDR3: TGCGCCAGCAGCCAAGATCTGGTGCAGGGGGTAGTCTATGGCTACACCTTC.

This clonotype was found a few times. The chain has TRBV5-1 and TRBJ2-5, with 7 bases lining up with TRBD2. Germline V lookup: CDR1 SGHRS, CDR2 YFSETQ. V trimming: 1 base; J trimming: 5 bases; junction bases outside the gene matches: 8. The CDR3 has 15 amino acids. The CDR3 protein is CASSLYNRREETQYF. In DNA, the CDR3 is TGCGCCAGCAGCTTGTATAACAGGCGGGAGGAGACCCAGTACTTC.

This clonotype came up a few times. The chain has TRBV7-2 and TRBJ1-2, with D tentatively TRBD1 (6 bases). Germline loops: CDR1 SGHTA, CDR2 FQGNSA. V lost 1 base, J lost 8 bases, and 8 bases lay in between. CDR3 length: 12 amino acids. This CDR3 is CASSLDRDGYTF. CDR3 nucleotides: TGTGCCAGCAGCTTAGACAGGGACGGCTACACCTTC.

This rearrangement joins TRBV28 to TRBJ2-3; D unclear. Germline CDR1 MDHEN, CDR2 SYDVKM. The V end was cut by 2 bases, the J end by 0 bases, with 9 bases between. This CDR3 comprises 15 residues. The CDR3 nucleotides are TGTGCCAGCAGTTTACTTACCCTTAGCACAGATACGCAGTATTTT. This encodes CASSLLTLSTDTQYF.

A few counts support this clonotype. The rearrangement uses TRBV12-3 or TRBV12-4 and TRBJ1-1; D might be TRBD1 (6 bases). The CDR3 sequence is 13 residues long. Trimming left V 3 bases short and J 8 bases short, with 13 bases between. CDR3 region: CASSLVQGSEAFF. In DNA form, the CDR3 reads TGTGCCAGCAGTTTGGTACAGGGTTCCGAAGCTTTCTTT.

This clonotype was recorded at least ten times. The chain uses TRBV20-1 and TRBJ2-3; 9 positions match TRBD1. This CDR3 is built from 15 residues. CDR1 and CDR2 from the germline V gene are DFQATT and SNEGSKA (reference sequence). J lost 6 bases, V lost 5 bases, and 12 bases had no gene match. As DNA, the CDR3 is TGCAGTGCTTACGCGGAACAGGGGGCGCCGGATACGCAGTATTTT. Its protein product is CSAYAEQGAPDTQYF.

This clonotype was seen a few times. This CDR3 is CSVSDGREQYF. The DNA for the CDR3 is TGCAGCGTAAGTGACGGCCGGGAGCAGTACTTC. The chain is built from TRBV29-1 and TRBJ2-7; D is undetermined. This CDR3 is built from 11 residues. Germline V gene lookup returns CDR1 SQVTM and CDR2 ANQGSEA. V lost 6 bases to trimming and J lost 7 bases, with 13 bases between them.

The chain uses TRBV6-1 and TRBJ2-2; D is uncertain. The CDR3 runs to 10 residues. The V gene lost 11 bases and the J gene lost 4 bases, with 5 bases spanning the gap. The V gene's germline CDR1 is MNHNS and CDR2 SASEGT. CDR3: CASATGELFF. As DNA, the CDR3 is TGTGCCTCGGCCACCGGGGAGCTGTTTTTT.

This sequence joins TRBV7-9 and TRBJ2-1, with 10 bases that match TRBD2. This CDR3 comprises 13 residues. V lost 6 bases, J lost 10 bases, and 6 bases stayed unmatched. Germline assignment: CDR1 SEHNR and CDR2 FQNEAQ (reference sequence). The CDR3 region is CASSFPSGSEQFF. The CDR3 DNA is TGTGCCAGCAGTTTTCCTAGCGGGAGCGAGCAGTTCTTC.

This clonotype was seen repeatedly, ten times or more. This chain uses TRBV12-3 or TRBV12-4 with TRBJ1-1; D possibly corresponds to TRBD1 (5 bases). Trimming left V 4 bases short and J 0 bases short, with 12 bases between. The CDR3 spans 15 residues. CDR3 in amino acids: CASSWDFNVNTEAFF. The CDR3 region has the DNA TGTGCCAGCAGTTGGGACTTCAACGTGAACACTGAAGCTTTCTTT.

The rearrangement links TRBV2 to TRBJ1-2, with D uncertain. V was shortened by 2 bases and J by 3 bases, with 7 bases between the two germline ends. This CDR3 is 13 amino acids long. Germline CDR1 reads SNHLY; CDR2 reads FYNNEI. CDR3 DNA sequence: TGTGCCAGCAGTGAAAGCGGATACTATGGCTACACCTTC. This encodes CASSESGYYGYTF.